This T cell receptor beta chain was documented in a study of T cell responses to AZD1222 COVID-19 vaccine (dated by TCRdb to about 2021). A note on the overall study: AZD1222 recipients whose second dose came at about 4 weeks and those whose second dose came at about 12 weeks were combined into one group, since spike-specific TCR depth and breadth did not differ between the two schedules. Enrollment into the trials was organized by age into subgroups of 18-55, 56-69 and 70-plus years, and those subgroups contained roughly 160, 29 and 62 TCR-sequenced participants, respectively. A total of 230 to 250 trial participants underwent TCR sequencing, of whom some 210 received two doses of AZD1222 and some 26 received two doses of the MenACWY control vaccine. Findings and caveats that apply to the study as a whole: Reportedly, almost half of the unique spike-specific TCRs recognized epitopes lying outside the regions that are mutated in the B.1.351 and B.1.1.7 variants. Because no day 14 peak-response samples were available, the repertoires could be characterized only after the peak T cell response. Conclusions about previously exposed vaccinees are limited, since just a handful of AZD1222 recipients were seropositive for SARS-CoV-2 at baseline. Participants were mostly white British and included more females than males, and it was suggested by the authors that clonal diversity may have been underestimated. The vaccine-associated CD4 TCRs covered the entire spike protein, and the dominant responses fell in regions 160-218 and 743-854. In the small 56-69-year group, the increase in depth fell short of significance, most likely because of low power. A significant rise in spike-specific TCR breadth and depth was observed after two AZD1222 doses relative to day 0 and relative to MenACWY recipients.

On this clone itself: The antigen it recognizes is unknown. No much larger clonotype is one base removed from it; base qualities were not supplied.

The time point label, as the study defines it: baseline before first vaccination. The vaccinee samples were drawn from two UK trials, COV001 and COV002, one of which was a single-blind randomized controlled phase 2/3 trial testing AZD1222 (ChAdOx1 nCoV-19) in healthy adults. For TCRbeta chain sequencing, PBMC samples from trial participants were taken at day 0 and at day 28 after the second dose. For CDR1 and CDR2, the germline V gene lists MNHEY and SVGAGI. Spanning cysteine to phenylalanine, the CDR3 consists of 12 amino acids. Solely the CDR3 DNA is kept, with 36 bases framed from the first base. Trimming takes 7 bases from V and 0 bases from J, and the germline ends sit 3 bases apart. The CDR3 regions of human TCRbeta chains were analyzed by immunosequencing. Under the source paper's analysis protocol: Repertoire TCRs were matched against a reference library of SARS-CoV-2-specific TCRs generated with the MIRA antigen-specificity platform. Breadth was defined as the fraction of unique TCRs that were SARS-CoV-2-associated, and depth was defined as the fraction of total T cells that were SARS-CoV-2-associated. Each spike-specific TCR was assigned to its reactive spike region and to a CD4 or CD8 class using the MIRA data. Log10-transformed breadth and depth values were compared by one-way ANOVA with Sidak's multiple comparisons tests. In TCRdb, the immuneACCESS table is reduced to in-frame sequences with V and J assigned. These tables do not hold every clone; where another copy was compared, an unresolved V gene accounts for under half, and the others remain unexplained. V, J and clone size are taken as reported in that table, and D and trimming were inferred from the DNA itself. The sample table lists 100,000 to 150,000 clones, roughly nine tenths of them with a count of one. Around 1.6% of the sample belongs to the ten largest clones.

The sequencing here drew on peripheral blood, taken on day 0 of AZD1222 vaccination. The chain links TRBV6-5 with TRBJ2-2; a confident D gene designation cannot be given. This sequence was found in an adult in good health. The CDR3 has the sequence CASIANTGELFF. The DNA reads TGTGCCAGCATAGCGAACACCGGGGAGCTGTTTTTT.